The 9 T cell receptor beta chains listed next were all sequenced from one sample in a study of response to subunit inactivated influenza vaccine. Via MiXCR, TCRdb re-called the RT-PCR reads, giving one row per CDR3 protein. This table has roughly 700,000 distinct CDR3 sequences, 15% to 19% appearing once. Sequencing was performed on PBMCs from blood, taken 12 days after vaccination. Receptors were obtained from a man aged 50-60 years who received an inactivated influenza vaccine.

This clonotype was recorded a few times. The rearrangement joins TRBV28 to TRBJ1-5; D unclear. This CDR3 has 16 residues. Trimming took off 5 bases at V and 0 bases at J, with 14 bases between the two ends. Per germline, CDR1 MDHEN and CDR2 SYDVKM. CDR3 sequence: CASSPLVGFSNQPQHF. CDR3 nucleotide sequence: TGTGCCAGCAGTCCGCTTGTAGGGTTTAGCAATCAGCCCCAGCATTTT.

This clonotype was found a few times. CDR3 region: CASSIRQGSTETQYF. The DNA for the CDR3 is TGTGCCAGCAGCATAAGACAGGGGTCAACAGAGACCCAGTACTTC. The J gene is TRBJ2-5, the V gene TRBV7-9; 8 bases line up with TRBD1. Germline CDR1 and CDR2: SEHNR and FQNEAQ (reference sequence). This CDR3 contains 15 residues. The trim removed 5 bases at V and 4 bases at J, leaving 9 bases unmatched.

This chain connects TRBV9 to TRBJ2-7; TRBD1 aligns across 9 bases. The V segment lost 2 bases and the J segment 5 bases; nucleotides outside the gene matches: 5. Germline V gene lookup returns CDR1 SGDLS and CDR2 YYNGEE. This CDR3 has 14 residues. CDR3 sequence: CASSVGQGWHEQYF. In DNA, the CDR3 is TGTGCCAGCAGCGTTGGACAGGGGTGGCACGAGCAGTACTTC.

The CDR3 nucleotides are TGTGCCAGTAGCCTTGGAGCGGGAGAATTCACAGATACGCAGTATTTT. Translating gives CASSLGAGEFTDTQYF. This chain uses TRBV19 with TRBJ2-3; 8 bases agree with TRBD2. In germline, CDR1 is LNHDA, CDR2 SQIVND (reference sequence). This CDR3 has 16 residues. V shed 6 bases and J 2 bases; nucleotides not matched to a gene: 10.

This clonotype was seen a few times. This chain's CDR3 is CASSQGSQSNTEAFF. The CDR3 region has the DNA TGTGCCAGCAGCCAAGGTTCTCAGTCGAACACTGAAGCTTTCTTT. This chain links TRBV4-2 with TRBJ1-1; D unclear. The CDR3 contains 15 residues. V was cut by 1 base and J by 1 base, with 10 bases left in between. Germline CDR1 reads LGHNA; CDR2 reads YNFKEQ.

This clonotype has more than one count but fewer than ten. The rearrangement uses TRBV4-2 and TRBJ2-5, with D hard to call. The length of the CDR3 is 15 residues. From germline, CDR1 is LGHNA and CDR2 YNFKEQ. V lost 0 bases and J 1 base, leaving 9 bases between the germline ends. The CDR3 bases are TGTGCCAGCAGCCAAGATTTTTCAGTCCAAGAGACCCAGTACTTC. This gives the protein CASSQDFSVQETQYF.

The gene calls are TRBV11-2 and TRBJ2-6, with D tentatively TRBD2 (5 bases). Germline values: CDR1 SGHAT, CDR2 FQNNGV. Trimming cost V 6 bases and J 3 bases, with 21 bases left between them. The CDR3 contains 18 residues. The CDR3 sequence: CASRMRTPPGSGANVLTF. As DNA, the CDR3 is TGTGCCAGCAGGATGCGGACTCCCCCGGGGAGTGGGGCCAACGTCCTGACTTTC.

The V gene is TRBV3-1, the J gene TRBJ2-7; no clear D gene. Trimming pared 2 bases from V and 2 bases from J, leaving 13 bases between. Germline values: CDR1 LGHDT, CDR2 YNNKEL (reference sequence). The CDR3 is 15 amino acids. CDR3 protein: CASSQMRSLAYEQYF. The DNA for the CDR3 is TGTGCCAGCAGCCAAATGCGGAGTCTAGCCTACGAGCAGTACTTC.

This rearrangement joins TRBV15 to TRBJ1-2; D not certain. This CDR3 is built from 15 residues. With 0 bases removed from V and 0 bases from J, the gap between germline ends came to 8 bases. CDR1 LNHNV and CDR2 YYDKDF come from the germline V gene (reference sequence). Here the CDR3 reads CATSRDLGANYGYTF. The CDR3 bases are TGTGCCACCAGCAGAGATCTTGGAGCTAACTATGGCTACACCTTC.